The following is a TCR beta chain sequence with its context. The sample originates from a study of blood T cell repertoires in COVID-19. Study overall: Specimens from acute and convalescent COVID-19 originated in the United States, Italy and Spain. T cells, B-cell-depleted T cells, or PBMCs provided the cDNA or gDNA that served as material.

As processed by the authors: For nucleated cells, counts were estimated from reference gene primer amplification. Profiled with immunoSEQ multiplex PCR; TCRdb holds only in-frame clones, not every one. V and J calls and clone size are given by that table; D and trimming were obtained from the DNA. The sample has fewer than 50,000 clones, about 86% seen once. This receptor was identified in an elderly woman with active or convalescent COVID-19. Sequencing was carried out using peripheral blood.

CDR3 sequence: CATQVAELTGELFF. In DNA form, the CDR3 reads TGTGCCACCCAGGTGGCAGAGCTAACCGGGGAGCTGTTTTTT. The chain joins TRBV6-5 to TRBJ2-2; no clear D gene. This CDR3 is built from 14 residues. Germline loops: CDR1 MNHEY, CDR2 SVGAGI. Trimming stripped 10 bases from V and 5 bases from J, with 17 bases between.